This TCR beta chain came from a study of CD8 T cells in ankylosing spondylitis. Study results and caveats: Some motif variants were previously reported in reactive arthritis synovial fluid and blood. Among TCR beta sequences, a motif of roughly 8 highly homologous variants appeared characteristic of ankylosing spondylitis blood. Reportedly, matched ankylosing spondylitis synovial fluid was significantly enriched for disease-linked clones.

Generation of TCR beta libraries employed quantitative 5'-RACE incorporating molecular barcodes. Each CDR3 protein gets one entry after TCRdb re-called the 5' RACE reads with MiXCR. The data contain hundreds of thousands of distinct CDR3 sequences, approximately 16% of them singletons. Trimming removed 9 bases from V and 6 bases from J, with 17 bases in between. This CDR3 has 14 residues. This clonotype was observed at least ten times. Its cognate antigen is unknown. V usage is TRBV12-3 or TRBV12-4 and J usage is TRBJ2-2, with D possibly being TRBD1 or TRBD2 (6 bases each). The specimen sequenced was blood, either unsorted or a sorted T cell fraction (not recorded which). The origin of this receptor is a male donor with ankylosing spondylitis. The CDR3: CASAEGGGAGELFF. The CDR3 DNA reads TGTGCCAGTGCAGAGGGGGGAGGCGCCGGGGAGCTGTTTTTT.